Below, 25 T cell receptor beta chains from the same sample are listed, as sequenced in a study of beta chain features in type 1 diabetes. Findings and caveats of the study: Shorter TCRB CDR3s, moderately but significantly so, were found in Type 1 diabetes patients in all four CD4+ subsets.

The antigens of these receptors remain unknown. What was sequenced were expressed TCRB transcripts, since all of the isolated RNA had been reverse transcribed. Data came from immunoSEQ multiplex PCR; TCRdb stores just in-frame clones and leaves some out. In the table there are 120,000 or so clones, around a sixth of which are singletons. Source material: central memory CD4+ T cells from blood. The receptors come from a man aged 18-30 years with type 1 diabetes.

This clone was seen a handful of times. The chain combines TRBV27 with TRBJ2-2; no clear D. The CDR3 sequence is 13 residues long. The V and J ends lost 5 bases and 7 bases respectively, with 11 bases between them. The germline CDR1 and CDR2 sequences are MNHEY and SMNVEV (reference sequence). CDR3 sequence: CASSKERVGELFF. The CDR3 nucleotides are TGTGCCAGCAGTAAAGAAAGGGTCGGGGAGCTGTTTTTT.

This chain joins TRBV7-2 and TRBJ2-3, with 7 positions matching TRBD2. The J segment lost 5 bases and the V segment lost 4 bases, leaving 9 bases of the junction unmatched. This CDR3 contains 15 residues. CDR1 is SGHTA and CDR2 is FQGNSA in the germline V gene. In nucleotides, the CDR3 is TGTGCCAGCAGCTCCTGGGGCGGGGGTATAGATACGCAGTATTTT. It codes for CASSSWGGGIDTQYF.

On this clone: The same CDR3 is also encoded by other DNA sequences in this sample. The chain couples TRBV30 to TRBJ1-1; D is undetermined. Germline CDR1 GTSNPN, CDR2 SVGIG (reference sequence). V was shortened by 2 bases and J by 1 base, with 14 bases between the two germline ends. This CDR3 comprises 15 residues. The CDR3 is CAWSPLRVGNTEAFF. CDR3 DNA sequence: TGTGCCTGGAGTCCCCTACGGGTCGGGAACACTGAAGCTTTCTTT.

The chain recombines TRBV9 with TRBJ2-3; a possible D gene is TRBD1 (6 bases). V was shortened by 2 bases and J by 2 bases, with 12 bases between the two germline ends. Germline V gene sequence: CDR1 SGDLS, CDR2 YYNGEE. This CDR3 spans 15 amino acids. CDR3 loop: CASSVRPGATDTQYF. CDR3 DNA: TGTGCCAGCAGCGTGAGGCCAGGGGCCACAGATACGCAGTATTTT.

This clone came up many times. This chain connects TRBV7-2 to TRBJ1-3; 9 bases align to TRBD1. J lost 9 bases, V lost 3 bases, and 6 bases had no gene match. CDR1 is SGHTA, CDR2 FQGNSA, per germline. The CDR3 spans 14 residues. The CDR3, as DNA: TGTGCCAGCAGCTTTTGGAGACAGGGGGGCACCATATATTTT. It is translated as CASSFWRQGGTIYF.

This clone was seen more than once but under ten times. The genes are TRBV30 and TRBJ1-5; D perhaps matches TRBD1 (5 bases). This CDR3 has 15 residues. In germline, CDR1 is GTSNPN, CDR2 SVGIG (reference sequence). Trimming pared 6 bases from V and 3 bases from J, leaving 18 bases between. The CDR3 DNA is TGTGCCTGTAAGGTCAGGGATTCGTACAATCAGCCCCAGCATTTT. Its translation is CACKVRDSYNQPQHF.

This clone has only a few counts. The gene calls are TRBV29-1 and TRBJ2-5, with a tentative D call TRBD2 (5 bases). CDR3 length: 13 amino acids. Between the trimmed V and J ends, which lost 8 bases and 1 base, there was a span of 14 bases. The germline V gene has CDR1 SQVTM and CDR2 ANQGSEA. DNA for the CDR3: TGCAGCCCGAGGGCGGAGGTCCAAGAGACCCAGTACTTC. Protein sequence: CSPRAEVQETQYF.

V gene TRBV5-1 combines with J gene TRBJ2-7, with 12 bases aligning to TRBD2. The CDR3 consists of 17 residues. The V gene's germline CDR1 is SGHRS and CDR2 YFSETQ. The trim removed 4 bases at V and 5 bases at J, leaving 13 bases unmatched. This chain's CDR3 is CASSQRGLAGSQNEQYF. CDR3 DNA: TGCGCCAGCAGCCAACGGGGACTAGCGGGTTCACAGAACGAGCAGTACTTC.

V gene TRBV5-1 combines with J gene TRBJ1-2; D gene uncertain. CDR1 and CDR2 (germline): SGHRS, YFSETQ. The CDR3 is 13 residues long. Trimming stripped 5 bases from V and 2 bases from J, with 10 bases between. The CDR3 sequence is CASSEDKNYGYTF. The CDR3 DNA is TGCGCCAGCAGTGAAGACAAAAACTATGGCTACACCTTC.

This clone was recorded a few times. The chain is built from TRBV7-2 and TRBJ1-1; tentatively, D is TRBD1 (5 bases). Trimming took 5 bases from V and 4 from J, leaving 17 bases between them. Germline V gene data show CDR1 as SGHTA and CDR2 as FQGNSA. The CDR3 is 15 amino acids. The DNA of the CDR3 is TGTGCCAGCAGCCCCTCGGTGGGGGAACGCACTGAAGCTTTCTTT. It codes for CASSPSVGERTEAFF.

Many counts were recorded for this clone. This chain links TRBV10-2 with TRBJ2-1, with TRBD2 matching over 12 bases. The CDR3 covers 14 residues. After removal of 4 bases from V and 7 bases from J, the junction contained 2 bases not matched to a gene. Germline V CDR1 and CDR2: WSHSY, SAAADI. The CDR3 loop is CASSALAGGNEQFF. For the CDR3, the DNA is TGCGCCAGCAGTGCCCTAGCGGGAGGGAATGAGCAGTTCTTC.

In this sample, this clone turned up a few times. The chain employs TRBV7-8 and TRBJ2-4; no clear D gene. Trimming cost V 3 bases and J 5 bases, with 11 bases left between them. The CDR3 is 14 residues long. CDR1 and CDR2 (germline): SGHVS, FQNEAQ. This chain's CDR3 is CASSFYGAQNIQYF. CDR3 DNA: TGTGCCAGCAGCTTCTACGGAGCACAAAACATTCAGTACTTC.

Only a few counts were recorded for this clone. This rearrangement joins TRBV6-5 to TRBJ2-3, with TRBD1 matching 9 bases. The V segment lost 0 bases and the J segment 5 bases; nucleotides outside the gene matches: 3. Germline-derived CDR1 and CDR2 are MNHEY and SVGAGI. The CDR3 loop spans 15 amino acids. The CDR3 loop is CASSYSMDRGDTQYF. The CDR3 DNA sequence: TGTGCCAGCAGTTACTCGATGGACAGGGGAGATACGCAGTATTTT.

This clone was detected a few times. The chain is built from TRBV7-2 and TRBJ1-3, with TRBD1 matching over 7 bases. Germline CDR1 is SGHTA and CDR2 is FQGNSA. The junction had 5 bases not matched to a gene; V was cut back by 6 bases and J by 6 bases. CDR3 length: 13 amino acids. CDR3 DNA: TGTGCCAGCAGGAGGGGGCTTGAAAACACCATATATTTT. Protein product: CASRRGLENTIYF.

This clone was found a few times. The genes are TRBV4-2 and TRBJ2-5, with D possibly TRBD1 on 6 matching bases. Germline V gives CDR1 LGHNA, CDR2 YNFKEQ. V was cut by 3 bases and J by 4 bases, with 12 bases left in between. CDR3 length: 14 amino acids. The CDR3 coding sequence is TGTGCCAGCAGCCAGGTTGGACAGACAGAGACCCAGTACTTC. Its translation is CASSQVGQTETQYF.

This chain uses TRBV5-4 with TRBJ2-3; 11 bases line up with TRBD2. Germline CDR1 and CDR2: SGHNT and YYREEE (reference sequence). The CDR3 is 17 amino acids. Unmatched junction bases numbered 3, after V lost 0 bases and J lost 0 bases. The chain's CDR3 is CASSLGLAGSSTDTQYF. The CDR3 region has the DNA TGTGCCAGCAGCTTGGGACTAGCGGGATCTAGCACAGATACGCAGTATTTT.

The CDR3 spells CASSLHGRDPNQPQHF. The CDR3 nucleotides are TGTGCCAGCAGCCTCCACGGGAGAGATCCAAATCAGCCCCAGCATTTT. V gene TRBV4-2 combines with J gene TRBJ1-5; D not certain. The CDR3 is made up of 16 amino acids. CDR1 is LGHNA and CDR2 is YNFKEQ in the germline V gene. Trimming pared 4 bases from V and 4 bases from J, leaving 17 bases between.

As DNA, the CDR3 is TGTGCCAGCAGCCAAGATGGGTCCGATTATGGCTACACCTTC. This codes for CASSQDGSDYGYTF. This chain joins TRBV7-2 and TRBJ1-2, with D unclear. Germline V gene sequence: CDR1 SGHTA, CDR2 FQGNSA. There are 14 residues in the CDR3. The germline V and J ends were trimmed by 5 bases and 5 bases, with 15 bases remaining between them.

The CDR3 reads CASSTGTGSEKLFF. The CDR3 nucleotides read TGTGCCAGCAGCACCGGGACAGGTAGTGAAAAACTGTTTTTT. This chain connects TRBV5-8 to TRBJ1-4; TRBD1 aligns across 8 bases. CDR1 and CDR2 from the germline V gene are SGHTS and YDEGEE. After removal of 4 bases from V and 7 bases from J, the junction contained 6 bases not matched to a gene. The CDR3 runs 14 residues. The entire variable domain, with the rest obtained from reference TRBV5-8 and TRBJ1-4, is as follows: EAGVTQSPTHLIKTRGQQATLRCSPISGHTSVYWYQQALGLGLQFLLWYDEGEERNRGNFPPRFSGRQFPNYSSELNVNALELEDSALYLCASSTGTGSEKLFFGSGTQLSVL.

This clone has only a few counts. The chain's CDR3 is CASSSGLAEASEQFF. CDR3 in DNA: TGTGCCAGCAGCTCGGGACTAGCGGAAGCTTCTGAGCAGTTCTTC. The V gene is TRBV7-9, the J gene TRBJ2-1; 11 bases match TRBD2. The CDR3 loop spans 15 amino acids. Germline loops: CDR1 SEHNR, CDR2 FQNEAQ (reference sequence). V was pared by 4 bases and J by 9 bases, with 8 bases of the junction left unmatched. The whole variable domain, remainder taken from reference TRBV7-9 and TRBJ2-1, is DTGVSQNPRHKITKRGQNVTFRCDPISEHNRLYWYRQTLGQGPEFLTYFQNEAQLEKSRLLSDRFSAERPKGSFSTLEIQRTEQGDSAMYLCASSSGLAEASEQFFGPGTRLTVL.

This chain links TRBV2 with TRBJ1-5; the D gene is possibly TRBD1 (5 bases). Germline V CDR1 and CDR2: SNHLY, FYNNEI. This CDR3 contains 13 residues. With 11 bases removed from V and 1 base from J, the gap between germline ends came to 12 bases. Here the CDR3 DNA reads TGTGCCTCCCAGGCAGGGAGCAATCAGCCCCAGCATTTT. Translated: CASQAGSNQPQHF.

This clone was observed at least ten times. The chain is built from TRBV18 and TRBJ2-1, with D possibly matching TRBD2 (5 bases). In germline, CDR1 is KGHSH, CDR2 LQKENI. The CDR3 is 15 residues long. V shed 2 bases and J shed 9 bases, with 17 bases lying between them. CDR3: CASSPTPLGMGEQFF. CDR3 DNA: TGTGCCAGCTCACCAACCCCACTAGGAATGGGTGAGCAGTTCTTC.

This CDR3 is CASSLVTSGKSYEQYF. In DNA form, the CDR3 reads TGCGCCAGCAGCCTCGTGACTAGCGGGAAATCCTACGAGCAGTACTTC. The gene calls are TRBV5-1 and TRBJ2-7, with 11 nucleotides matching TRBD2. The V and J ends lost 4 bases and 1 base, in that order; junction bases with no gene match: 7. The V gene's germline CDR1 is SGHRS and CDR2 YFSETQ. The CDR3 contains 16 residues.

The V gene is TRBV5-6, the J gene TRBJ2-7, with D perhaps TRBD2 (6 bases). Germline loops: CDR1 SGHDT, CDR2 YYEEEE. The CDR3 is 15 amino acids. With 2 bases removed from V and 3 bases from J, the gap between germline ends came to 15 bases. CDR3 nucleotide sequence: TGTGCCAGCAGCTTTTCCGGGAGTTTTTTCTACGAGCAGTACTTC. Protein sequence: CASSFSGSFFYEQYF.

The chain links TRBV7-9 to TRBJ1-3; no definite D call. This CDR3 comprises 12 residues. V lost 1 base and J 3 bases, leaving 1 base between the germline ends. CDR1 is SEHNR and CDR2 is FQNEAQ in the germline V gene (reference sequence). The CDR3 loop is CASSLGGNTIYF. CDR3 nucleotides: TGTGCCAGCAGCTTAGGTGGAAACACCATATATTTT.